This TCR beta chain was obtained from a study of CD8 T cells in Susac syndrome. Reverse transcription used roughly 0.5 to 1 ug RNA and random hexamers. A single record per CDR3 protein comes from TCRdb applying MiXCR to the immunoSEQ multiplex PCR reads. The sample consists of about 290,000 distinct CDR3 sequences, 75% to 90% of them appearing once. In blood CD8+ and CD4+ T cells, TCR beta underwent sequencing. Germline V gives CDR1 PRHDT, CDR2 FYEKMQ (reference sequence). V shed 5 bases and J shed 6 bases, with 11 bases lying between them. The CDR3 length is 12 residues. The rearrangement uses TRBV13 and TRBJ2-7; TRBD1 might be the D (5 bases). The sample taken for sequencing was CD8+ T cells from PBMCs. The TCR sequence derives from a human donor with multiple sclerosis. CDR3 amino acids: CASSPTDGEQYF. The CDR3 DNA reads TGTGCCAGCAGCCCGACAGACGGCGAGCAGTACTTC.